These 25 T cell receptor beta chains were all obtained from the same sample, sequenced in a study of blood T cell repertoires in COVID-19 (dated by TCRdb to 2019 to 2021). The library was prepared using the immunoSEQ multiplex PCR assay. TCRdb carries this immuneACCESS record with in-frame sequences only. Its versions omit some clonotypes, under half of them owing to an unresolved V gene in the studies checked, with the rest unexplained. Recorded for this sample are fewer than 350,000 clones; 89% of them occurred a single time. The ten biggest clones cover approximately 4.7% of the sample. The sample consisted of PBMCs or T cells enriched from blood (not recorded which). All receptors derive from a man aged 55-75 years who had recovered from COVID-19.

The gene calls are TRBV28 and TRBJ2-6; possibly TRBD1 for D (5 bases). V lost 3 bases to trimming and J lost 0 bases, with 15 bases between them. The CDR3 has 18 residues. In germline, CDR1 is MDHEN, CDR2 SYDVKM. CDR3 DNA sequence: TGTGCCAGCAGTTTGTGGGGCCCCTCCAGCTCTGGGGCCAACGTCCTGACTTTC. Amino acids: CASSLWGPSSSGANVLTF. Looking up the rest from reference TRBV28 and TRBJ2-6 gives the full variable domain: DVKVTQSSRYLVKRTGEKVFLECVQDMDHENMFWYRQDPGLGLRLIYFSYDVKMKEKGDIPEGYSVSREKKERFSLILESASTNQTSMYLCASSLWGPSSSGANVLTFGAGSRLTVL.

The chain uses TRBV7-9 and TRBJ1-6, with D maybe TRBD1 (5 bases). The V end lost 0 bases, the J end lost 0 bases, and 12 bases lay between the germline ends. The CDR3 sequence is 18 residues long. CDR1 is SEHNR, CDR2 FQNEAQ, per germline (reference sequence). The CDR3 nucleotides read TGTGCCAGCAGCTTAGCCCAGACAGCAAGCTCCTATAATTCACCCCTCCACTTT. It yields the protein CASSLAQTASSYNSPLHF.

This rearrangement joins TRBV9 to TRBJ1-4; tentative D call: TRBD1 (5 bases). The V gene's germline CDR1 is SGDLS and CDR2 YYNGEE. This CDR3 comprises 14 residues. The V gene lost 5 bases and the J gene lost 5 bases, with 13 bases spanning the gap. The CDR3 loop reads CASSMGGRNEKLFF. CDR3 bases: TGTGCCAGCAGTATGGGGGGGAGGAATGAAAAACTGTTTTTT.

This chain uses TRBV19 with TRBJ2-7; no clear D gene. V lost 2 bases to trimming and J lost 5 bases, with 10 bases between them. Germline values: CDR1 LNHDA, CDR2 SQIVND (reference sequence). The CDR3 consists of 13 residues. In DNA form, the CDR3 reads TGTGCCAGTAGTATAAGGCAGGAAAACGAGCAGTACTTC. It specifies CASSIRQENEQYF.

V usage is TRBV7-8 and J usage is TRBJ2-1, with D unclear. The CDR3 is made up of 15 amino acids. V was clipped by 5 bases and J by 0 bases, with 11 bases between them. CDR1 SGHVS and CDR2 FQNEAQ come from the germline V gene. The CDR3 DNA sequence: TGTGCCAGCAGCCTCAGTTTCCGCTCCTACAATGAGCAGTTCTTC. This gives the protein CASSLSFRSYNEQFF.

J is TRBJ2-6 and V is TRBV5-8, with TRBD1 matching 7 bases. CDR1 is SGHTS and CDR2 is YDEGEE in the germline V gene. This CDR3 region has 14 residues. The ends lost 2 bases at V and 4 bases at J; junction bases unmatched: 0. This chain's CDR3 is CASSLGGGANVLTF. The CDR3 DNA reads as TGTGCCAGCAGCTTAGGGGGCGGGGCCAACGTCCTGACTTTC.

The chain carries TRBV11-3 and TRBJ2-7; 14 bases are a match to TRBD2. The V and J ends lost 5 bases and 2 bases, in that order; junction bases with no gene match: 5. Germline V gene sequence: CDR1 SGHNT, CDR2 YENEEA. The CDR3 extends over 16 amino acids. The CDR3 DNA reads TGTGCCAGCAGCCCCGGGACTAGCGGGGGAACCTACGAGCAGTACTTC. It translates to CASSPGTSGGTYEQYF.

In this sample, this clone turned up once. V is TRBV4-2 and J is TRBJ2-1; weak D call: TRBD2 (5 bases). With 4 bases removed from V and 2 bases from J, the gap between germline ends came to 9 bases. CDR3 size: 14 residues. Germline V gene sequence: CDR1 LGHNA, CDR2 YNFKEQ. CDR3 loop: CASSLSVTYNEQFF. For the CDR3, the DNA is TGTGCCAGCAGCCTTAGCGTAACCTACAATGAGCAGTTCTTC.

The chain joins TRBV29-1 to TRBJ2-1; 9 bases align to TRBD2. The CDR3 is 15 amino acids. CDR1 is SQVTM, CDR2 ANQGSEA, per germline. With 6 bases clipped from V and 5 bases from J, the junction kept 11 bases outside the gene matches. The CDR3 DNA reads TGCAGCGTCGATGGATCTAGCGGGGTAAACAATGAGCAGTTCTTC. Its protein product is CSVDGSSGVNNEQFF.

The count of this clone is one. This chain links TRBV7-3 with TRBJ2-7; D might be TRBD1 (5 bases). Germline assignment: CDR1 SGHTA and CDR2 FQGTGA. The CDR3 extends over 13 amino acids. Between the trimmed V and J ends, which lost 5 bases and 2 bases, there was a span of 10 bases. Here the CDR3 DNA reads TGTGCCAGCAGCGTCGACAGTACCTACGAGCAGTACTTC. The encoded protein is CASSVDSTYEQYF. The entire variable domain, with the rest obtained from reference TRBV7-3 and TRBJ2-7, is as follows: GAGVSQTPSNKVTEKGKYVELRCDPISGHTALYWYRQSLGQGPEFLIYFQGTGAADDSGLPNDRFFAVRPEGSVSTLKIQRTERGDSAVYLCASSVDSTYEQYFGPGTRLTVT.

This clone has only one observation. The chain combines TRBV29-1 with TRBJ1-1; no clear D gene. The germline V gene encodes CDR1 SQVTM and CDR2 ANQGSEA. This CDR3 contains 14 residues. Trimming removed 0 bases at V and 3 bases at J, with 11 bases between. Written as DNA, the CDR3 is TGCAGCGTTGAAGATCTTCCCCCGGACACTGAAGCTTTCTTT. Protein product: CSVEDLPPDTEAFF.

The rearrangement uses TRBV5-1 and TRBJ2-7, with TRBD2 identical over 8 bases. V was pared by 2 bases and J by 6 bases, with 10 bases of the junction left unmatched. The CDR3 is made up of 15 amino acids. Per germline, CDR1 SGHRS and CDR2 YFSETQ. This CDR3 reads CASSLQAGVALEQYF. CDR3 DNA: TGCGCCAGCAGCTTACAAGCGGGAGTAGCTCTCGAGCAGTACTTC. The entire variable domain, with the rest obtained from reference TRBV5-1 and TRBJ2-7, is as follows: KAGVTQTPRYLIKTRGQQVTLSCSPISGHRSVSWYQQTPGQGLQFLFEYFSETQRNKGNFPGRFSGRQFSNSRSEMNVSTLELGDSALYLCASSLQAGVALEQYFGPGTRLTVT.

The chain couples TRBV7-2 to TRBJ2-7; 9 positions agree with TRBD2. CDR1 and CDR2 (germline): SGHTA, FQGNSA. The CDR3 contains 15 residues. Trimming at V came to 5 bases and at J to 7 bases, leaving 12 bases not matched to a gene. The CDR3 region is CASSQGGLAVPEQYF. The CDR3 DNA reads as TGTGCCAGCAGCCAAGGGGGACTAGCAGTCCCGGAGCAGTACTTC.

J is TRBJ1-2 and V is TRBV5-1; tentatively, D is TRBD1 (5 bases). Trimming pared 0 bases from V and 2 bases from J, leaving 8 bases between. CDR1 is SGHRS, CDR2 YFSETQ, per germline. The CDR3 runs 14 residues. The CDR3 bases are TGCGCCAGCAGCTTGGGACAGCGAAACTATGGCTACACCTTC. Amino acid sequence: CASSLGQRNYGYTF.

CDR3 protein: CASIFSMAGGQPQHF. CDR3 bases: TGTGCCAGCATTTTTTCAATGGCCGGGGGACAGCCCCAGCATTTT. The chain joins TRBV6-5 to TRBJ1-5; a weak D match, TRBD1 (5 bases). This CDR3 is built from 15 residues. Trimming took 7 bases from V and 7 from J, leaving 20 bases between them. CDR1 is MNHEY and CDR2 is SVGAGI in the germline V gene.

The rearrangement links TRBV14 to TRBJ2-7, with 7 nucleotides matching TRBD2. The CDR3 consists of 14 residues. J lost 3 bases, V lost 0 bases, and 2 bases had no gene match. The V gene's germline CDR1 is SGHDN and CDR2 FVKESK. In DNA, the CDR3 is TGTGCCAGCAGCCAAGATTGGGGGGGCTACGAGCAGTACTTC. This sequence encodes CASSQDWGGYEQYF.

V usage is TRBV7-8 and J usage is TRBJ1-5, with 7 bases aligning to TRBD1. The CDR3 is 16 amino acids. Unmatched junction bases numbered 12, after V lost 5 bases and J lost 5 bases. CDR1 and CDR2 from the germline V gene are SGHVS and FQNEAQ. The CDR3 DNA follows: TGTGCCAGCAGCACCCGACAGGGTGCGGCCGATCAGCCCCAGCATTTT. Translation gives CASSTRQGAADQPQHF.

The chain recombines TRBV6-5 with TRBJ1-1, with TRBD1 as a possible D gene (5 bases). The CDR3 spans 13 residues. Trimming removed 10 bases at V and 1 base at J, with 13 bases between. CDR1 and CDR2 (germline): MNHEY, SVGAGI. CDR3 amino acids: CATRGITNTEAFF. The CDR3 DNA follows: TGTGCCACAAGGGGAATCACGAACACTGAAGCTTTCTTT.

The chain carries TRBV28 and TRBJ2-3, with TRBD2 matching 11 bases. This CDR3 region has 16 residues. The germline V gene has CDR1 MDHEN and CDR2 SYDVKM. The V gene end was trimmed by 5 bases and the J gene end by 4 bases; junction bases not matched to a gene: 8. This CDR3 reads CASSAPGLAVPDTQYF. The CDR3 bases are TGTGCCAGCAGTGCCCCGGGACTAGCGGTCCCAGATACGCAGTATTTT.

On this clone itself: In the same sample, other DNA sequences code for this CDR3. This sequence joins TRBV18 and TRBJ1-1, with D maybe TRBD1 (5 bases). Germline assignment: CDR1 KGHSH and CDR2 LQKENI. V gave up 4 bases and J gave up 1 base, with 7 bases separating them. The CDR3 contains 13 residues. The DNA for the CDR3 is TGTGCCAGCTCACTAGGACAGAACACTGAAGCTTTCTTT. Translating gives CASSLGQNTEAFF.

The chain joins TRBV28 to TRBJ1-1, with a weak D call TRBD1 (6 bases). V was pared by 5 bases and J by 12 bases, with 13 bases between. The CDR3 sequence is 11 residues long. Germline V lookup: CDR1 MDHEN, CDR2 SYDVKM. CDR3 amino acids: CASSPQGNPFF. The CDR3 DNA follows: TGTGCCAGCAGTCCACAGGGTAATCCTTTCTTT.

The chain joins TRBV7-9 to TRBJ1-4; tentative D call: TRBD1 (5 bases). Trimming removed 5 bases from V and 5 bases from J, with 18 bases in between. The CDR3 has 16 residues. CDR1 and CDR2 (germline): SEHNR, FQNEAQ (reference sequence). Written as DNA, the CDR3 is TGTGCCAGCAGCCCCCCTACCGCAGGGTTGAATGAAAAACTGTTTTTT. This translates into CASSPPTAGLNEKLFF.

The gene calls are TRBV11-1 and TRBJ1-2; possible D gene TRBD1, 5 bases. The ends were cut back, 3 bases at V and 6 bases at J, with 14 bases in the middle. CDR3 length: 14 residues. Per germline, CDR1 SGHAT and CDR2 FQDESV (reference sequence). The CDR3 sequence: CASSFGTGVNGYTF. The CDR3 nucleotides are TGTGCCAGCAGCTTCGGGACTGGCGTGAATGGCTACACCTTC.

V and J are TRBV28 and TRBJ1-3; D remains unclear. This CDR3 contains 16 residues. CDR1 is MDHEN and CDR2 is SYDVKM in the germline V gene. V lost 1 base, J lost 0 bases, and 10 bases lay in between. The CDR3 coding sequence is TGTGCCAGCAGTTTATCAACAGACCTCTCTGGAAACACCATATATTTT. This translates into CASSLSTDLSGNTIYF.

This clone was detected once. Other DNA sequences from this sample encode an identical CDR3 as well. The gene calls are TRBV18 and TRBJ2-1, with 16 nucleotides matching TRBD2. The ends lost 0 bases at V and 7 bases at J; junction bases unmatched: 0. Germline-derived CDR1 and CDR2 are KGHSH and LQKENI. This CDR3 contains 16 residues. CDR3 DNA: TGTGCCAGCTCACCACCGGGACTAGCGGGAGGGAATGAGCAGTTCTTC. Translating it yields CASSPPGLAGGNEQFF.